This T cell receptor (beta chain) stems from a study of blood T cell repertoires in COVID-19. Overall study: Material from acute and convalescent COVID-19 was sourced from the United States, Italy and Spain. PBMCs, B-cell-depleted T cells, or T cells were the source of the cDNA or gDNA that made up the material.

Germline CDR1 is SEHNR and CDR2 is FQNEAQ (reference sequence). This CDR3 contains 14 residues. With 3 bases removed from V and 6 bases from J, the gap between germline ends came to 12 bases. How the authors handled the data: It was from reference gene primer amplification that nucleated cell counts were estimated. Some clones are missing from TCRdb's copy, which holds only in-frame ones; the method was immunoSEQ multiplex PCR. Clonal size and the V and J genes are those of that table, whereas D and trimming came from the DNA. The sample carries roughly 51,000 clones, about nine tenths recorded once. This clone appeared a few times.

The sequencing sample was made of peripheral blood. The clonotype was recovered from a middle-aged man with active COVID-19. J is TRBJ1-5 and V is TRBV7-9, with D possibly being TRBD1 (6 bases). Here the CDR3 reads CASSFGGLFQPQHF. CDR3 nucleotide sequence: TGTGCCAGCAGCTTCGGGGGGCTTTTTCAGCCCCAGCATTTT.